The TCR beta chain described here comes from a study of T cell responses to AZD1222 COVID-19 vaccine. Study results and caveats: Females outnumbered males among donors, who were mostly white British; clonal diversity was possibly underestimated. Compared with day 0, the breadth and depth of the Spike-specific TCR repertoire rose significantly after two doses of AZD1222.

Produced via immunoSEQ multiplex PCR; TCRdb's table is partial and in-frame only. The sample carries approximately 120,000 clones, approximately 90% recorded once. Trimming pared 3 bases from V and 5 bases from J, leaving 13 bases between. CDR1 is MNHNS, CDR2 SASEGT, per germline. The CDR3 has 14 amino acids. About this clone itself: The antigen remains undetermined.

The source material was peripheral blood, sampled on day 0 of AZD1222 vaccination. The TCR sequence derives from an adult in good health. The genes are TRBV6-1 and TRBJ1-1; D gene unclear. CDR3 sequence reads: CASSDRLGRTEAFF. The CDR3 bases are TGTGCCAGCAGTGATCGCCTCGGGAGGACTGAAGCTTTCTTT.